The present entry profiles one TCR beta chain with its context. Its antigen is currently unknown. The assay was immunoSEQ multiplex PCR, and TCRdb's table has in-frame clones only and misses some. The data contain tens of thousands of clones, about 86% of them seen just once; the ten biggest clones take up about 5.8%. The sample originates from a study of cytotoxic CD8 clonotypes in ibrutinib-treated CLL. Looking at the study overall: After treatment lasting a median 12 months, range 6 to 36, response samples were collected. The study, taken as a whole, reports: Progressing and sustained-remission patients had different sampling times. Clonality increased at ibrutinib response, then returned toward baseline at progression.

The germline gives CDR1 SGHRS, CDR2 YFSETQ. Trimming shortened V by 4 bases and J by 6 bases, and 14 bases separated the two germline ends. The CDR3 has 13 amino acids. TCR beta libraries used 2 to 2.5 micrograms of genomic DNA from cryopreserved PBMCs. The material was PBMCs, obtained before ibrutinib treatment. This TCR was sampled from a human donor with chronic lymphocytic leukemia. V usage is TRBV5-1 and J usage is TRBJ2-7, with D uncertain. CDR3 loop: CASSRAAMSEQYF. Here the CDR3 DNA reads TGCGCCAGCAGCCGGGCCGCTATGAGCGAGCAGTACTTC. The whole variable domain, remainder taken from reference TRBV5-1 and TRBJ2-7, is KAGVTQTPRYLIKTRGQQVTLSCSPISGHRSVSWYQQTPGQGLQFLFEYFSETQRNKGNFPGRFSGRQFSNSRSEMNVSTLELGDSALYLCASSRAAMSEQYFGPGTRLTVT.